These T cell receptor beta chains were read from a single sample in a study of graft-versus-host responses after intestinal transplantation. Their antigen targets remain unknown. Some clones are missing from TCRdb's copy, which holds only in-frame ones; the method was immunoSEQ multiplex PCR. This repertoire shows approximately 70,000 clones, about 89% found once; its top ten account for roughly 2.5%. The specimen was unstimulated CD8+ T cells sorted from spleen or lymph node cells, collected before intestinal transplant. These receptors originate from a human donor who received an intestinal transplant. CDR3s include the opening cysteine and the closing phenylalanine or tryptophan. The D gene is left open where the match is weak. Not all rows give a size; the values are once, few, many and, for expanded clones, a class.

TRBV4-1	TRBJ2-2	.	TRBD2	TGCGCCAGCAGCCAAGGTCGAGCGGGGCTATACGGGGAGCTGTTTTTT	CASSQGRAGLYGELFF
TRBV5-1	TRBJ2-5	.	TRBD2	TGCGCCAGCAGCTTGGGTAGCGGGGCCTACAGCTACCAAGAGACCCAGTACTTC	CASSLGSGAYSYQETQYF
TRBV4-1	TRBJ1-5	.	TRBD1	TGCGCCAGCAGCCAAGTCGGGGGACAGTACCCCCAGCATTTT	CASSQVGGQYPQHF
TRBV5-6	TRBJ2-2	.	TRBD1	TGTGCCAGCAGCATAGCCGGGACAGCTACCGGGGAGCTGTTTTTT	CASSIAGTATGELFF
TRBV9	TRBJ1-2	.	.	TGTGCCAGCAGCCTACGGGGTCTTGGAAACTATGGCTACACCTTC	CASSLRGLGNYGYTF
TRBV7-9	TRBJ2-1	.	TRBD2	TGTGCCAGCAGCCTCCGTCAAAGCGGGAGAAGGGATGAGCAGTTCTTC	CASSLRQSGRRDEQFF
TRBV28	TRBJ2-1	.	.	TGTGCCAGCACACACCGGGGGGCTGAGCAGTTCTTC	CASTHRGAEQFF
TRBV5-4	TRBJ1-2	.	.	TGTGCCAGCAGCTTGGAATCAGACTCCTATGGCTACACCTTC	CASSLESDSYGYTF
TRBV6-1	TRBJ2-3	medium-sized	TRBD2	TGTGCCAGCAGTGAAGTAACGGGAGGGCCAGATACGCAGTATTTT	CASSEVTGGPDTQYF
TRBV9	TRBJ2-7	.	.	TGTGCCAGCAGCGTTCGACCGGACATCTCTTCCTACGAGCAGTACTTC	CASSVRPDISSYEQYF
TRBV6-5	TRBJ1-3	.	.	TGTGCCAGCAGTACAGGGCACCACTCTGGAAACACCATATATTTT	CASSTGHHSGNTIYF
TRBV4-1	TRBJ1-6	.	TRBD1	TGCGCCAGCAGCCATCACCCGGGACAGAATTCACCCCTCCACTTT	CASSHHPGQNSPLHF
TRBV5-1	TRBJ1-2	.	.	TGCGCCAGCAGGACAGGAAGCTATGGCTACACCTTC	CASRTGSYGYTF
TRBV6-6	TRBJ1-4	once	TRBD1	TGTGCCAGCCGCAACAGGGGAGTGGGGGAAAAACTGTTTTTT	CASRNRGVGEKLFF
TRBV28	TRBJ1-2	.	.	TGTGCCAGCAGACACCGACAGCACTATGGCTACACCTTC	CASRHRQHYGYTF
TRBV27	TRBJ2-7	.	.	TGTGCCAGCAGTTTAAACAGGGCCTTCTCCTACGAGCAGTACTTC	CASSLNRAFSYEQYF
TRBV4-2	TRBJ2-1	once	TRBD2	TGTGCCAGCAGCCAGGAACTAGCGGGAGGGCCTGGGTACAATGAGCAGTTCTTC	CASSQELAGGPGYNEQFF
TRBV10-1	TRBJ2-7	.	TRBD1	TGCGCCAGCAGTGAGGCCCCGGGACAGGCCTACGAGCAGTACTTC	CASSEAPGQAYEQYF
TRBV9	TRBJ2-7	few	TRBD1	TGTGCCAGCAGCGCACGGGACAGCTACTACGAGCAGTACTTC	CASSARDSYYEQYF
TRBV15	TRBJ2-2	.	TRBD1	TGTGCCACCAGCGCCGGGACAGGGGACACCGGGGAGCTGTTTTTT	CATSAGTGDTGELFF
TRBV5-1	TRBJ2-7	.	TRBD1	TGCGCCAGCAGCCCCCGACAGGGCCCCTACGAGCAGTACTTC	CASSPRQGPYEQYF
TRBV15	TRBJ2-1	.	TRBD1	TGTGCCACCAGCAGAGATTCGGACAGGGCATACAATGAGCAGTTCTTC	CATSRDSDRAYNEQFF
TRBV2	TRBJ1-2	.	.	TGTGCCAGCAGTGTCGCAGGCCCAAACTATGGCTACACCTTC	CASSVAGPNYGYTF
TRBV27	TRBJ1-2	.	TRBD1	TGCGCCCCCGGACAGGGCTATGGCTACACCTTC	CAPGQGYGYTF
TRBV27	TRBJ1-5	.	TRBD1	TGTGCCAGCAGTTTAGGCAGGACAGGGCAGCCCCAGCATTTT	CASSLGRTGQPQHF
TRBV4-1	TRBJ1-4	.	.	TGCGCCAGCAGCCAGTGGGAGTTTAATGAAAAACTGTTTTTT	CASSQWEFNEKLFF
TRBV6-1	TRBJ2-7	.	.	TGTGCCAGCAGTGCAGTACTAGTCGGCTACTACGAGCAGTACTTC	CASSAVLVGYYEQYF
TRBV4-1	TRBJ2-2	.	TRBD1	TGCGCCAGCAGCCACGCCGGGACAGGGCTTTACACCGGGGAGCTGTTTTTT	CASSHAGTGLYTGELFF
TRBV4-1	TRBJ2-3	.	.	TGCGCCAGCAGCCAAGTGTCGGTCACAGATACGCAGTATTTT	CASSQVSVTDTQYF
TRBV19	TRBJ2-7	.	TRBD1	TGTGCCAGTAGTGCCGACAGGGAACTTTCCTACGAGCAGTACTTC	CASSADRELSYEQYF
TRBV9	TRBJ1-1	.	TRBD1	TGTGCCAGCAGCGTACAGGGGGATAACACTGAAGCTTTCTTT	CASSVQGDNTEAFF
TRBV7-3	TRBJ2-1	.	TRBD1	TGTGCCAGCAGCTTAACGGGGACAGGCAACAATGAGCAGTTCTTC	CASSLTGTGNNEQFF
TRBV27	TRBJ2-1	.	.	TGTGCCAGCCGCGGGGGCGCCTCCTACAATGAGCAGTTCTTC	CASRGGASYNEQFF
TRBV27	TRBJ1-2	once	.	TGTGCCAGCAGTTTATCGTGGTATACGGTATCCTATGGCTACACCTTC	CASSLSWYTVSYGYTF
TRBV7-9	TRBJ2-1	.	.	TGTGCCAGCAGCTATGACACCAATGAGCAGTTCTTC	CASSYDTNEQFF
TRBV5-1	TRBJ1-1	.	.	TGCGCCAGCAGCTTATCGTCCTTAAACACTGAAGCTTTCTTT	CASSLSSLNTEAFF
TRBV28	TRBJ2-1	.	.	TGTGCCAGCAGTGCAGGTAATGAGCAGTTCTTC	CASSAGNEQFF
TRBV27	TRBJ1-1	.	.	TGTGCCAGCAGTTACGGGGTAAACACTGAAGCTTTCTTT	CASSYGVNTEAFF
TRBV18	TRBJ2-7	once	TRBD1	TGTGCCAGCTCACCCCGGACAGGGGAATACGAGCAGTACTTC	CASSPRTGEYEQYF
TRBV11-2	TRBJ2-1	.	.	TGTGCCAGCAGCTTCCTCAGGGGCCTCTCCTACAATGAGCAGTTCTTC	CASSFLRGLSYNEQFF
TRBV19	TRBJ2-3	.	.	TGTGCCAGTAGTATAGTCCCCGACCGAGGGGATACGCAGTATTTT	CASSIVPDRGDTQYF
TRBV7-9	TRBJ1-2	.	.	TGTGCCAGCAGCTTAACCGGGAATAACTATGGCTACACCTTC	CASSLTGNNYGYTF
TRBV19	TRBJ1-5	.	.	TGTGCCAGTAGTATATTCCCAGGGGATAATCAGCCCCAGCATTTT	CASSIFPGDNQPQHF
TRBV28	TRBJ2-2	.	.	TGTGCCAGCAGTTTCGTAGTAGCGGAGTCGAACACCGGGGAGCTGTTTTTT	CASSFVVAESNTGELFF
TRBV5-1	TRBJ1-1	.	.	TGCGCCAGCAGTCAAACAGGAGCGAACACTGAAGCTTTCTTT	CASSQTGANTEAFF